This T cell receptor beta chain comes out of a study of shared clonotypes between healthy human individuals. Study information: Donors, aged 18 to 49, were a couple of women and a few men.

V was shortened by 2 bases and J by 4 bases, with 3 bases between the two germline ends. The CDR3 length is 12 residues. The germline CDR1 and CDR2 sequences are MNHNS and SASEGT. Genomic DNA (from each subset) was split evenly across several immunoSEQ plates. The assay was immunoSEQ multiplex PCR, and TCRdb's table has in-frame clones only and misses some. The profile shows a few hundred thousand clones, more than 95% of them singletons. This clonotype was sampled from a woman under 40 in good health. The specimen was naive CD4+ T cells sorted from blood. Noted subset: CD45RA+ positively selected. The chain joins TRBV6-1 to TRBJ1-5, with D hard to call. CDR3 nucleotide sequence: TGTGCCAGCAGTGAATGGAATCAGCCCCAGCATTTT. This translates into CASSEWNQPQHF.